These 22 T cell receptor beta chains came from one sample sequenced in a study of beta chain features in type 1 diabetes. Isolated RNA was reverse transcribed in full, so expressed TCRB transcripts were sequenced. TCRdb's copy holds only in-frame clones and misses some; the assay was immunoSEQ multiplex PCR. The sample includes about 250,000 clones, less than 15% seen only once; the top ten take about 0.024%. Source material: naive CD4+ T cells from blood. These receptor sequences come from a woman aged 40 to 55 in good health.

This clone appeared a few times. The chain uses TRBV19 and TRBJ1-5; D might be TRBD1 (5 bases). Germline lookup yields CDR1 LNHDA and CDR2 SQIVND (reference sequence). The germline V and J ends were trimmed by 3 bases and 10 bases, with 16 bases remaining between them. The CDR3 contains 14 residues. CDR3 DNA sequence: TGTGCCAGTAGTATCATGTGGAGGGGAGAACCCCAGCATTTT. This codes for CASSIMWRGEPQHF.

With regard to this clone: The junction differs from germline at one of its ends, possibly a read error. This chain connects TRBV19 to TRBJ1-1, with 7 nucleotides matching TRBD1. The CDR3 is 15 residues long. Germline CDR1 is LNHDA and CDR2 is SQIVND (reference sequence). The CDR3 loop is CASSIDAGGGGTNRF. As DNA, the CDR3 is TGTGCCAGTAGTATAGACGCAGGGGGTGGCGGGACAAACCGCTTT. The variable domain in full, completed from reference TRBV19 and TRBJ1-1, reads DGGITQSPKYLFRKEGQNVTLSCEQNLNHDAMYWYRQDPGQGLRLIYYSQIVNDFQKGDIAEGYSVSREKKESFPLTVTSAQKNPTAFYLCASSIDAGGGGTNRFGQGTRLTVV.

This clone was picked up a small number of times. The genes are TRBV6-6 and TRBJ1-2; TRBD1 might be the D (6 bases). CDR1 and CDR2 from the germline V gene are MNHNY and SVGAGI (reference sequence). This CDR3 comprises 16 residues. V was shortened by 0 bases and J by 2 bases, with 13 bases between the two germline ends. The CDR3 spells CASSYSRGSMNYGYTF. The CDR3 DNA reads as TGTGCCAGCAGTTACTCAAGGGGGTCGATGAACTATGGCTACACCTTC.

In this sample, this clone turned up many times. This chain links TRBV29-1 with TRBJ2-1; 12 nucleotides agree with TRBD1. The CDR3 covers 14 residues. The V gene end was trimmed by 3 bases and the J gene end by 9 bases; junction bases not matched to a gene: 6. Germline V gene sequence: CDR1 SQVTM, CDR2 ANQGSEA. The CDR3 DNA sequence: TGCAGCGTTGAGACCGGGACAGGGGGCGGTGAGCAGTTCTTC. It yields the protein CSVETGTGGGEQFF.

For the CDR3, the DNA is TGTGCCAGCACCCGAAGGGCTAGCGGGACCGGTGAGACCCAGTACTTC. Protein product: CASTRRASGTGETQYF. The rearrangement uses TRBV2 and TRBJ2-5; 9 nucleotides align to TRBD2. The CDR3 sequence is 16 residues long. CDR1 and CDR2 from the germline V gene are SNHLY and FYNNEI. V was clipped by 7 bases and J by 5 bases; unmatched bases: 14.

The sample holds a few counts of this clone. The J gene is TRBJ1-1, the V gene TRBV29-1; TRBD1 matches 7 bases. This CDR3 spans 13 amino acids. The germline V gene encodes CDR1 SQVTM and CDR2 ANQGSEA. Trimming removed 7 bases from V and 0 bases from J; junction bases left unmatched: 5. The chain's CDR3 is CSAQGQMNTEAFF. The CDR3 DNA sequence: TGCAGCGCTCAGGGACAGATGAACACTGAAGCTTTCTTT.

This clone was detected a few times. The chain employs TRBV7-2 and TRBJ1-2; perhaps TRBD1 as D (5 bases). The V gene's germline CDR1 is SGHTA and CDR2 FQGNSA. Between the trimmed V and J ends, which lost 4 bases and 7 bases, there was a span of 13 bases. This CDR3 has 13 residues. The CDR3 DNA sequence: TGTGCCAGCAGCTGGGGGGGGGTAACTGGCTACACCTTC. It specifies CASSWGGVTGYTF.

A remark on this clone: At one end, the junction sequence differs from germline, possibly due to a read error. The CDR3 protein is CASSPLAGGLKDIQYF. The CDR3 DNA follows: TGTGCCAGCTCGCCACTAGCGGGGGGGCTAAAGGACATTCAGTACTTC. The chain is built from TRBV18 and TRBJ2-4, with 13 bases matching TRBD2. The CDR3 length is 16 residues. Germline CDR1 reads KGHSH; CDR2 reads LQKENI.

The chain couples TRBV18 to TRBJ1-4; D ambiguous. This CDR3 contains 14 residues. V dropped 3 bases and J dropped 0 bases, with 5 bases sitting between them. Germline V gene data show CDR1 as KGHSH and CDR2 as LQKENI. The CDR3 DNA sequence: TGTGCCAGCTCACCCAGTGCAACTAATGAAAAACTGTTTTTT. Translated: CASSPSATNEKLFF. Full variable domain (rest looked up from reference TRBV18 and TRBJ1-4): NAGVMQNPRHLVRRRGQEARLRCSPMKGHSHVYWYRQLPEEGLKFMVYLQKENIIDESGMPKERFSAEFPKEGPSILRIQQVVRGDSAAYFCASSPSATNEKLFFGSGTQLSVL.

The count of this clone is one. This sequence joins TRBV18 and TRBJ1-6; a weak D match, TRBD1 (5 bases). The CDR3 loop spans 15 amino acids. V gave up 3 bases and J gave up 6 bases, with 12 bases separating them. Germline V gene sequence: CDR1 KGHSH, CDR2 LQKENI. Written as DNA, the CDR3 is TGTGCCAGCTCACCTTTCGACAGCTCTAATTCACCCCTCCACTTT. Amino acids: CASSPFDSSNSPLHF. The variable domain in full, completed from reference TRBV18 and TRBJ1-6, reads NAGVMQNPRHLVRRRGQEARLRCSPMKGHSHVYWYRQLPEEGLKFMVYLQKENIIDESGMPKERFSAEFPKEGPSILRIQQVVRGDSAAYFCASSPFDSSNSPLHFGNGTRLTVT.

This clone was counted only a few times. V and J are TRBV19 and TRBJ1-5; D is possibly TRBD1 (6 bases). V lost 8 bases, J lost 7 bases, and 12 bases lay in between. The CDR3 is 12 residues long. The V gene's germline CDR1 is LNHDA and CDR2 SQIVND (reference sequence). CDR3 DNA sequence: TGTGCCAGTGCAGGGGATCAGCAGCCCCAGCATTTT. Amino acids: CASAGDQQPQHF.

This clone occurred a few times. The V gene is TRBV7-2, the J gene TRBJ2-4; a weak D match, TRBD2 (6 bases). Trimming cost V 5 bases and J 4 bases, with 15 bases left between them. Per the germline V gene, CDR1 is SGHTA and CDR2 is FQGNSA. This CDR3 has 15 residues. The CDR3 loop is CASSRMEGTKNIQYF. Here the CDR3 DNA reads TGTGCCAGCAGCCGTATGGAGGGAACTAAAAACATTCAGTACTTC.

The CDR3 protein is CASMPTGDNNEQFF. The CDR3 DNA sequence: TGTGCCAGTATGCCCACAGGGGACAACAATGAGCAGTTCTTC. The chain combines TRBV19 with TRBJ2-1; TRBD1 aligns across 7 bases. Per the germline V gene, CDR1 is LNHDA and CDR2 is SQIVND (reference sequence). With 7 bases clipped from V and 5 bases from J, the junction kept 8 bases outside the gene matches. This CDR3 spans 14 amino acids.

There are a few counts of this clone. The chain uses TRBV7-9 and TRBJ1-6, with D uncertain. There are 12 residues in the CDR3. V lost 5 bases, J lost 7 bases, and 6 bases lay in between. CDR1 and CDR2 (germline): SEHNR, FQNEAQ (reference sequence). The CDR3 spells CASSAVNSPLHF. CDR3 nucleotides: TGTGCCAGCAGCGCAGTAAATTCACCCCTCCACTTT.

The V call is TRBV18, the J call TRBJ2-7, with 9 bases fitting TRBD1. The J segment lost 2 bases and the V segment lost 6 bases, leaving 8 bases of the junction unmatched. The germline CDR1 and CDR2 sequences are KGHSH and LQKENI. There are 15 residues in the CDR3. CDR3 region: CASSRTGGQAYEQYF. The CDR3 nucleotides read TGTGCCAGCTCTCGAACAGGGGGCCAGGCCTACGAGCAGTACTTC.

This clone turned up a few times. V usage is TRBV28 and J usage is TRBJ2-7, with no clear D. The CDR3 totals 12 residues. Trimming took 2 bases from V and 6 from J, leaving 8 bases between them. From germline, CDR1 is MDHEN and CDR2 SYDVKM. CDR3 protein: CASSLDISEQYF. The CDR3 nucleotides are TGTGCCAGCAGTTTAGACATATCCGAGCAGTACTTC.

On this clone itself: Germline is not matched at one junction end, which may reflect a read error. The rearrangement uses TRBV6-5 and TRBJ1-1; the D gene is possibly TRBD1 (5 bases). The germline V gene has CDR1 MNHEY and CDR2 SVGAGI. The CDR3 covers 12 residues. The CDR3 nucleotides are TGTGCCAGCAGTTACGAGGACACTGGAGCTTTCTTT. Amino acid sequence: CASSYEDTGAFF.

V usage is TRBV5-1 and J usage is TRBJ2-2; 13 bases align to TRBD2. Germline loops: CDR1 SGHRS, CDR2 YFSETQ. CDR3 length equals 16 residues. V lost 1 base and J lost 4; bases outside the gene matches: 1. CDR3 nucleotides: TGCGCCAGCAGCTTGACTAGCGGGGGGGCCACCGGGGAGCTGTTTTTT. Protein product: CASSLTSGGATGELFF.

The chain links TRBV18 to TRBJ2-2; D perhaps matches TRBD2 (6 bases). This CDR3 region has 15 residues. CDR1 and CDR2 (germline): KGHSH, LQKENI. Trimming cost V 6 bases and J 6 bases, with 17 bases left between them. The CDR3 loop is CASSPRAGTAGELFF. The CDR3 DNA reads as TGTGCCAGCTCCCCGCGTGCTGGGACTGCCGGGGAGCTGTTTTTT. Variable domain in full (rest from reference TRBV18 and TRBJ2-2): NAGVMQNPRHLVRRRGQEARLRCSPMKGHSHVYWYRQLPEEGLKFMVYLQKENIIDESGMPKERFSAEFPKEGPSILRIQQVVRGDSAAYFCASSPRAGTAGELFFGEGSRLTVL.

This chain uses TRBV9 with TRBJ2-7; 8 bases map to TRBD1. This CDR3 comprises 16 residues. Germline lookup yields CDR1 SGDLS and CDR2 YYNGEE. Trimming at V came to 3 bases and at J to 4 bases, leaving 12 bases not matched to a gene. The CDR3 bases are TGTGCCAGCAGCGGTCGGGACAGGCGGAGATTTTACGAGCAGTACTTC. It codes for CASSGRDRRRFYEQYF.

In this sample, this clone turned up a few times. V is TRBV6-5 and J is TRBJ1-6; the D is unclear. Trimming stripped 2 bases from V and 10 bases from J, with 12 bases between. This CDR3 comprises 14 residues. Germline assignment: CDR1 MNHEY and CDR2 SVGAGI. The CDR3 coding sequence is TGTGCCAGCAGTTACGAACAGACACGGTCACCCCTCCACTTT. Amino acids: CASSYEQTRSPLHF.

CDR3 protein: CASSREGTGYQPQHF. CDR3 nucleotides: TGTGCCAGCAGCCGTGAAGGGACAGGGTATCAGCCCCAGCATTTT. The genes are TRBV7-6 and TRBJ1-5; TRBD1 matches 9 bases. V was clipped by 5 bases and J by 5 bases; unmatched bases: 7. Germline CDR1 is SGHVS and CDR2 is FNYEAQ. The CDR3 is made up of 15 amino acids.